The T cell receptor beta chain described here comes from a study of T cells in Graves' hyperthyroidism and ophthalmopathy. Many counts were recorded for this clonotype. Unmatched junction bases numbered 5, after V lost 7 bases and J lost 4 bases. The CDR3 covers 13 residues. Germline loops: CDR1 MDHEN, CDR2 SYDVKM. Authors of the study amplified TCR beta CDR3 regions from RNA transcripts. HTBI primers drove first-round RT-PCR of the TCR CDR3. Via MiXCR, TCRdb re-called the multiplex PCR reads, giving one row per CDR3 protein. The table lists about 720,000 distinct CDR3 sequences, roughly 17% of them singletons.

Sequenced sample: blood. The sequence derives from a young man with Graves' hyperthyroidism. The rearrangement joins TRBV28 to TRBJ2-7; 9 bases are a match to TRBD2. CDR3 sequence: CASKASGMYEQYF. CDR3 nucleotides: TGTGCCAGCAAGGCTAGCGGGATGTACGAGCAGTACTTC.